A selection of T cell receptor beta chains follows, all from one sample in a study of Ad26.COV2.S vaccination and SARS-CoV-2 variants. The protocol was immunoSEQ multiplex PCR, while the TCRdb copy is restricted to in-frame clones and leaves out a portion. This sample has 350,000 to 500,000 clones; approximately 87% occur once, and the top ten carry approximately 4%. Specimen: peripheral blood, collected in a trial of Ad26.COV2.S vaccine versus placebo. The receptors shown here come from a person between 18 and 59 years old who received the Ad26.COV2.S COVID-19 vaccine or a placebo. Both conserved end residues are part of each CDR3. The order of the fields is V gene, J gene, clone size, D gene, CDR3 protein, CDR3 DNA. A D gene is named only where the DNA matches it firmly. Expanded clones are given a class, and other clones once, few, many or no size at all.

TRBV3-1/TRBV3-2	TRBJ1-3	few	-	CASSQDRSPGNTIYF	TGTGCCAGCAGCCAAGACAGGTCTCCTGGAAACACCATATATTTT
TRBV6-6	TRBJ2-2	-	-	CASSYVGGAGELFF	TGTGCCAGCAGTTACGTCGGGGGCGCCGGGGAGCTGTTTTTT
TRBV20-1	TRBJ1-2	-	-	CSASPRGGGTGYGYTF	TGCAGTGCTAGTCCACGAGGGGGGGGCACCGGCTATGGCTACACCTTC
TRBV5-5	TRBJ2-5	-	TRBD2	CASSLGVLSGTSQETQYF	TGTGCCAGCAGCTTGGGAGTGTTGTCCGGGACTAGCCAAGAGACCCAGTACTTC
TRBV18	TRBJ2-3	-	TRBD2	CASSPGLGGTDTQYF	TGTGCCAGCTCACCAGGACTAGGGGGCACAGATACGCAGTATTTT
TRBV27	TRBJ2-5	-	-	CASSLLARREETQYF	TGTGCCAGCAGTTTATTGGCCCGGCGGGAAGAGACCCAGTACTTC
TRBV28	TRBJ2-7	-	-	CASSITRDGALREQYF	TGTGCCAGCAGTATAACCCGGGACGGTGCCCTGAGGGAGCAGTACTTC
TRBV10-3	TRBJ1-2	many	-	CAITSGTTEVAGYTF	TGTGCCATTACATCCGGGACAACCGAAGTAGCTGGCTACACCTTC
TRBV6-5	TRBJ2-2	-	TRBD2	CASSPSGGTGELFF	TGTGCCAGCAGTCCTAGCGGGGGCACCGGGGAGCTGTTTTTT
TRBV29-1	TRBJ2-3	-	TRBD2	CSAPLRVRRGEPDTQYF	TGCAGCGCCCCCCTGAGGGTACGGCGGGGGGAGCCAGATACGCAGTATTTT